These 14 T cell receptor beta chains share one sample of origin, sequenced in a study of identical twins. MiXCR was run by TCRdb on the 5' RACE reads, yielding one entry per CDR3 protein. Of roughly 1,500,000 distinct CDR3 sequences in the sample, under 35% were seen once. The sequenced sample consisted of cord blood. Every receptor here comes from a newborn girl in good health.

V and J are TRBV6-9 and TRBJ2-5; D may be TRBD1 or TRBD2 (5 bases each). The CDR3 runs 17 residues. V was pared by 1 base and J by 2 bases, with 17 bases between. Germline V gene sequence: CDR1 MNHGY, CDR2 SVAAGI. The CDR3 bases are TGTGCCAGCAGTTATTATCGTGTCGGGGCAGCTCAAGAGACCCAGTACTTC. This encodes CASSYYRVGAAQETQYF.

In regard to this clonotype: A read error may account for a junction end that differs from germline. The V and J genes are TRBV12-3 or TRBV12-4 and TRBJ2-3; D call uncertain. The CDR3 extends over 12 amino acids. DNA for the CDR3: TGTGCCAGCAGCTTAGGCGTTTATACGCAGTATTTT. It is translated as CASSLGVYTQYF.

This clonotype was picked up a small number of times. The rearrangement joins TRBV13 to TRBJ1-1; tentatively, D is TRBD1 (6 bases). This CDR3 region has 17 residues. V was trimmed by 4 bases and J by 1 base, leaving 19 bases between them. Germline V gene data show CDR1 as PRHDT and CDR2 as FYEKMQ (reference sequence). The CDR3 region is CASSSLRRDIKNTEAFF. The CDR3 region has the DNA TGTGCCAGCAGCTCCTTACGCCGGGACATTAAGAACACTGAAGCTTTCTTT.

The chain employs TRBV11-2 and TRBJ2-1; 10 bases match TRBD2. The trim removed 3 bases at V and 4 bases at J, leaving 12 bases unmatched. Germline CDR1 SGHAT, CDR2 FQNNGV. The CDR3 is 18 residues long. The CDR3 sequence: CASSFLGSGRVTYNEQFF. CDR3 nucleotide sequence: TGTGCCAGCAGCTTTTTAGGGAGCGGGAGGGTCACTTACAATGAGCAGTTCTTC.

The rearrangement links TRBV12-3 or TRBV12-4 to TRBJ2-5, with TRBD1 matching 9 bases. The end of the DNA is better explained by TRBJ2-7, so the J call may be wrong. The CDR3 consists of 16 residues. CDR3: CASSLGQGGQTYEQYF. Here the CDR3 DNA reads TGTGCCAGCAGTTTAGGACAGGGGGGGCAGACCTACGAGCAGTACTTC.

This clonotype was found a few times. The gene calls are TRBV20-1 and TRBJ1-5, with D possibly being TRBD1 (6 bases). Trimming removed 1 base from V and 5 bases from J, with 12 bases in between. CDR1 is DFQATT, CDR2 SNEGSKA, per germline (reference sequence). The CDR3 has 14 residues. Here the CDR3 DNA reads TGCAGTGCTAGAGGGGGGCCAGGTCATCAGCCCCAGCATTTT. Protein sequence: CSARGGPGHQPQHF.

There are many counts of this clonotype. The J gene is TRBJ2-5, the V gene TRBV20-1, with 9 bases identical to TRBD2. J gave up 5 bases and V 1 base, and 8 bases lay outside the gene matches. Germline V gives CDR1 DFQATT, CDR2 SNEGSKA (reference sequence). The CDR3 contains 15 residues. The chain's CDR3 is CSARVPGTSRETQYF. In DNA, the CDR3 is TGCAGTGCTAGAGTTCCCGGGACTAGCCGGGAGACCCAGTACTTC.

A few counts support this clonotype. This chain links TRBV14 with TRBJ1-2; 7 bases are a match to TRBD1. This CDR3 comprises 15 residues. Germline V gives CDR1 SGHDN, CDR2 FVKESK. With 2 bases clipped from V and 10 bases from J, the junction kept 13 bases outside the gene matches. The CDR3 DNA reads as TGTGCCAGCAGCCAAATAGCGAAAGACAGGGATTACTACACCTTC. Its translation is CASSQIAKDRDYYTF.

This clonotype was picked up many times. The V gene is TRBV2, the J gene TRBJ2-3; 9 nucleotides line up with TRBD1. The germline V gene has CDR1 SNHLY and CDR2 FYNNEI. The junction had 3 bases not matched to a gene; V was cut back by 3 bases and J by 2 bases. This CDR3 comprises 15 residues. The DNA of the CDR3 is TGTGCCAGCAGTGAGGGGACAGGGCCCACAGATACGCAGTATTTT. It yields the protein CASSEGTGPTDTQYF.

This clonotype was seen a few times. This chain's CDR3 is CASCRQLETQYF. Here the CDR3 DNA reads TGTGCCAGCTGCAGACAATTAGAGACCCAGTACTTC. The chain employs TRBV5-6 and TRBJ2-5, with D unresolved. There are 12 residues in the CDR3. Germline V CDR1 and CDR2: SGHDT, YYEEEE. V shed 7 bases and J shed 4 bases, with 11 bases lying between them. Full variable domain (outside the CDR3, taken from reference TRBV5-6 and TRBJ2-5): DAGVTQSPTHLIKTRGQQVTLRCSPKSGHDTVSWYQQALGQGPQFIFQYYEEEERQRGNFPDRFSGHQFPNYSSELNVNALLLGDSALYLCASCRQLETQYFGPGTRLLVL.

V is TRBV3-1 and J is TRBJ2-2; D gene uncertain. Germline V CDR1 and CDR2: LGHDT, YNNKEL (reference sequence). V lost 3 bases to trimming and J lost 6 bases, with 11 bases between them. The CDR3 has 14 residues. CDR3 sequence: CASSHGRYAGELFF. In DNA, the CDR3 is TGTGCCAGCAGCCACGGAAGGTACGCCGGGGAGCTGTTTTTT.

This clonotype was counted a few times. The CDR3 protein is CASSQLGTSGGNEQFF. The CDR3 nucleotides read TGTGCCAGCAGCCAATTAGGGACTAGCGGGGGCAATGAGCAGTTCTTC. The chain is built from TRBV4-2 and TRBJ2-1; TRBD2 matches at 14 bases. This CDR3 comprises 16 residues. V dropped 2 bases and J dropped 6; count of bases not matched to a gene: 3. The germline V gene encodes CDR1 LGHNA and CDR2 YNFKEQ.

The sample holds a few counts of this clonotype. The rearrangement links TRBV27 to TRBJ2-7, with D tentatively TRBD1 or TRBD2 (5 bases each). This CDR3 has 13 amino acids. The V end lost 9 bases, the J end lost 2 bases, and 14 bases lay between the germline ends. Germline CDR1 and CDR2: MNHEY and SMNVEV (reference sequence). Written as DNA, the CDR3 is TGTGCCAGTAAGGGGACCCATCCCTACGAGCAGTACTTC. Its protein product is CASKGTHPYEQYF.

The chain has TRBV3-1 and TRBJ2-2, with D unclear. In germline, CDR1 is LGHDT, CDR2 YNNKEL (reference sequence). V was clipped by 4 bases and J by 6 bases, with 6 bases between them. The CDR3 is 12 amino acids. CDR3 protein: CASSPRPGELFF. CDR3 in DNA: TGTGCCAGCAGCCCAAGACCCGGGGAGCTGTTTTTT.